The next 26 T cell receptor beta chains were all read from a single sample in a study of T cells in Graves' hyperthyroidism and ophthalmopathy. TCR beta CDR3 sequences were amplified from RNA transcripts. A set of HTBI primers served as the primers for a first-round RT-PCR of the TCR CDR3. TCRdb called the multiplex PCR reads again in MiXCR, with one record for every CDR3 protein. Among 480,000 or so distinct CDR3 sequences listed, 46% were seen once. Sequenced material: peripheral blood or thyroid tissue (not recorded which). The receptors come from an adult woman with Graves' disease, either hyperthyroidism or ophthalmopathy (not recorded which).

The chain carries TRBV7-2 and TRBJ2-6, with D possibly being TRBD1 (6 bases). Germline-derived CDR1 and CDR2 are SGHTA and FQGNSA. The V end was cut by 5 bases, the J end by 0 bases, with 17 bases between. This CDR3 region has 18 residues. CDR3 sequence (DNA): TGTGCCAGCAGCCCTGCAAGAGGGGGAATCTCTGGGGCCAACGTCCTGACTTTC. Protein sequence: CASSPARGGISGANVLTF.

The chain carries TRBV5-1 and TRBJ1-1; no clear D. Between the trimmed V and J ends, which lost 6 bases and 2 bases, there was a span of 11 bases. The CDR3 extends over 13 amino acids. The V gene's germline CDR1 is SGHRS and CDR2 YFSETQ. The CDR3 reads CASKAGPNTEAFF. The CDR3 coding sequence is TGCGCCAGCAAGGCGGGTCCTAACACTGAAGCTTTCTTT.

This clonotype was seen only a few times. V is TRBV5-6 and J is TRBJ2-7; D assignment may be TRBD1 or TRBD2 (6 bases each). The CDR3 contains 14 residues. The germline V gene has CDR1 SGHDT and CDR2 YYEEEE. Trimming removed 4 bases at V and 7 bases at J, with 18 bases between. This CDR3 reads CASSPPGGHREQYF. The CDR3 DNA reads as TGTGCCAGCAGCCCTCCCGGGGGACATCGGGAGCAGTACTTC.

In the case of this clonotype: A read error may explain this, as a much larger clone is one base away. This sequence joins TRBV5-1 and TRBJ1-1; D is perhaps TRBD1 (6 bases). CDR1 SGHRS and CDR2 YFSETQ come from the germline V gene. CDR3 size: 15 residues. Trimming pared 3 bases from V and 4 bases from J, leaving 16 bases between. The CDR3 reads CASSSLREGGTEAFF. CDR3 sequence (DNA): TGCGCCAGCAGCTCTCTACGGGAAGGGGGCACTGAAGCTTTCTTT. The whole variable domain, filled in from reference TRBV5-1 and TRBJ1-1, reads KAGVTQTPRYLIKTRGQQVTLSCSPISGHRSVSWYQQTPGQGLQFLFEYFSETQRNKGNFPGRFSGRQFSNSRSEMNVSTLELGDSALYLCASSSLREGGTEAFFGQGTRLTVV.

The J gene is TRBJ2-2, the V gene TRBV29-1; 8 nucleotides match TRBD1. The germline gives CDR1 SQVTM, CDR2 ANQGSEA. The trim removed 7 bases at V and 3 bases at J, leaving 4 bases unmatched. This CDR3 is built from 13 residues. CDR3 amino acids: CSGTGRDTGELFF. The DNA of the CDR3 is TGCAGCGGGACAGGGCGAGACACCGGGGAGCTGTTTTTT.

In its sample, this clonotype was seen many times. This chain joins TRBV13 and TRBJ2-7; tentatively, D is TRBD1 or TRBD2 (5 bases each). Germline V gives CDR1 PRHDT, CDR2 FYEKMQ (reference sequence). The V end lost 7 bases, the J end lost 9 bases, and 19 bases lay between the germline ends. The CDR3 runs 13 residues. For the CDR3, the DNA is TGTGCCAGCACGGGGCCGCCTCTACGAGTGCAGTACTTC. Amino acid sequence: CASTGPPLRVQYF.

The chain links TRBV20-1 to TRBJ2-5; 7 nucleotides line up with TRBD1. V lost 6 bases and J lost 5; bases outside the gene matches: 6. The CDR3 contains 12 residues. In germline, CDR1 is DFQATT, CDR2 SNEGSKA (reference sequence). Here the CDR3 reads CSATDRVETQYF. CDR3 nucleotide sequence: TGCAGTGCCACTGACAGGGTGGAGACCCAGTACTTC.

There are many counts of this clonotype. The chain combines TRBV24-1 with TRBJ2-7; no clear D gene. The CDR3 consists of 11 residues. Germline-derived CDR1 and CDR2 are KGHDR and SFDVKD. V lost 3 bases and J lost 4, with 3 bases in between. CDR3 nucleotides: TGTGCCACCAGTGATCAATACGAGCAGTACTTC. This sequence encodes CATSDQYEQYF.

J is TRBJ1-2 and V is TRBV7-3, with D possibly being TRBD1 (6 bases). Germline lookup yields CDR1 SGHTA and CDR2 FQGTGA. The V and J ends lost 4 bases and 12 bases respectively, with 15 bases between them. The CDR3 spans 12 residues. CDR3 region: CASSSTTGSHTF. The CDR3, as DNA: TGTGCCAGCAGCTCCACTACAGGGTCCCACACCTTC.

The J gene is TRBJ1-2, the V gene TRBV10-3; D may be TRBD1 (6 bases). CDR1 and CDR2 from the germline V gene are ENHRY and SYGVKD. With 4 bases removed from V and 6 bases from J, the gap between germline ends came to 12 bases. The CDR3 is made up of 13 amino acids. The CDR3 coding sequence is TGTGCCATCAGTGCTAGGACAGCCGATGGCTACACCTTC. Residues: CAISARTADGYTF.

The CDR3 here is CASSASPRGAYSEAFF. Here the CDR3 DNA reads TGTGCCAGCAGCGCAAGCCCGCGGGGCGCTTATTCTGAAGCTTTCTTT. The chain joins TRBV9 to TRBJ1-1; perhaps TRBD1 as D (5 bases). V shed 3 bases and J shed 6 bases, with 21 bases lying between them. CDR1 and CDR2 (germline): SGDLS, YYNGEE. CDR3 length: 16 amino acids. Looking up the rest from reference TRBV9 and TRBJ1-1 gives the full variable domain: DSGVTQTPKHLITATGQRVTLRCSPRSGDLSVYWYQQSLDQGLQFLIQYYNGEERAKGNILERFSAQQFPDLHSELNLSSLELGDSALYFCASSASPRGAYSEAFFGQGTRLTVV.

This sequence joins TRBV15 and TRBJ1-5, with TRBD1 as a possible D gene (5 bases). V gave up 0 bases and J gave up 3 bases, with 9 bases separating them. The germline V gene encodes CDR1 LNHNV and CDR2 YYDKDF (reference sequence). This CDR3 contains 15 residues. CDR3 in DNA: TGTGCCACCAGCAGAGAGGGGGGACCCAATCAGCCCCAGCATTTT. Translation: CATSREGGPNQPQHF. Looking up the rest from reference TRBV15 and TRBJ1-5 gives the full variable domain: DAMVIQNPRYQVTQFGKPVTLSCSQTLNHNVMYWYQQKSSQAPKLLFHYYDKDFNNEADTPDNFQSRRPNTSFCFLDIRSPGLGDTAMYLCATSREGGPNQPQHFGDGTRLSIL.

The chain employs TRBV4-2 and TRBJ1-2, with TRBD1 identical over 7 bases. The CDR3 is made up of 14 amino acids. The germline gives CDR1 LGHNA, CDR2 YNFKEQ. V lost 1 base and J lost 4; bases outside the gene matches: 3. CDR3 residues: CASSQGTGVYGYTF. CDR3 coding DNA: TGTGCCAGCAGCCAAGGAACAGGGGTCTATGGCTACACCTTC.

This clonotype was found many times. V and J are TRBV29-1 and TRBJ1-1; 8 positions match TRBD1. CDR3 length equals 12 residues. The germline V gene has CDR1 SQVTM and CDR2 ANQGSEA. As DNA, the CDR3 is TGCAGTACGGGACAGGCGGGCACTGAAGCTTTCTTT. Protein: CSTGQAGTEAFF.

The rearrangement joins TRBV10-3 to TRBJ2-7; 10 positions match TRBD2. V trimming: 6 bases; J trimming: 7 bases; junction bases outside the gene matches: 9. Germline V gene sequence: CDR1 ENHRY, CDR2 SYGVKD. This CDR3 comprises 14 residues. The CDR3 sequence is CAISALAGVGEQYF. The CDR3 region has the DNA TGTGCCATCAGCGCTCTAGCGGGAGTGGGGGAGCAGTACTTC.

DNA of the CDR3: TGTGCCCTCGGGGGAAGGGACACTGAAGCTTTCTTT. Encoded protein: CALGGRDTEAFF. The chain employs TRBV28 and TRBJ1-1; the D gene is possibly TRBD1 (5 bases). Trimming took 11 bases from V and 3 from J, leaving 13 bases between them. There are 12 residues in the CDR3. The germline CDR1 and CDR2 sequences are MDHEN and SYDVKM.

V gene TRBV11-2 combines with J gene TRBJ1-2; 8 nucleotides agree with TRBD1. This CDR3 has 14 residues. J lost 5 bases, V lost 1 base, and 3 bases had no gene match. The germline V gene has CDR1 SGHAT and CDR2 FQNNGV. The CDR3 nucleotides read TGTGCCAGCAGCTTAGCTCAGGGGGCTTATGGCTACACCTTC. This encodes CASSLAQGAYGYTF.

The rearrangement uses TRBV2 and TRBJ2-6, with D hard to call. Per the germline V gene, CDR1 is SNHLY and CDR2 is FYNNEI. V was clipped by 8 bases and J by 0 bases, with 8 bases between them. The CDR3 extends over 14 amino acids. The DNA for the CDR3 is TGTGCCAGCGGGCCTGACTCTGGGGCCAACGTCCTGACTTTC. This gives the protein CASGPDSGANVLTF.

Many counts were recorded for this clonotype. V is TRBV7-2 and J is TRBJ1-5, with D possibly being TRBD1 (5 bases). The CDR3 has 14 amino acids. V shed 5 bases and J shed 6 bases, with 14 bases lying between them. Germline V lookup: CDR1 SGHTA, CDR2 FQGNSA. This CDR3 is CASSPQGPGQPQHF. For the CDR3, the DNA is TGTGCCAGCAGCCCTCAGGGTCCCGGTCAGCCCCAGCATTTT.

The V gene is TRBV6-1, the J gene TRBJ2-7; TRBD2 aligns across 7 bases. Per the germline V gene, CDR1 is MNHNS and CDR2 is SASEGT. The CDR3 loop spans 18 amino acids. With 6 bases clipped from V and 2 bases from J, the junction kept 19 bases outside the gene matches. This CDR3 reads CASRGEDGPGGIAYEQYF. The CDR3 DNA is TGTGCCAGCAGGGGAGAGGATGGGCCGGGAGGTATAGCCTACGAGCAGTACTTC.

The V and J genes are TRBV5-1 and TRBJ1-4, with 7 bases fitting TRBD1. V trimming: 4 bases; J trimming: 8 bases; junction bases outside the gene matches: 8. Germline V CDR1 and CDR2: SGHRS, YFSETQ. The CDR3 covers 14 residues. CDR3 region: CASSMTGSGEKLFF. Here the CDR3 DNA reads TGCGCCAGCAGCATGACAGGGTCAGGGGAAAAACTGTTTTTT.

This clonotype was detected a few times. In DNA form, the CDR3 reads TGTGCCAGCAGGCTAACGGGGCTTGAGTTCTTC. It specifies CASRLTGLEFF. J is TRBJ2-1 and V is TRBV25-1, with D perhaps being TRBD1 or TRBD2 (5 bases each). This CDR3 is built from 11 residues. Germline CDR1 and CDR2: MGHDK and SYGVNS. The germline V and J ends were trimmed by 6 bases and 14 bases, with 14 bases remaining between them.

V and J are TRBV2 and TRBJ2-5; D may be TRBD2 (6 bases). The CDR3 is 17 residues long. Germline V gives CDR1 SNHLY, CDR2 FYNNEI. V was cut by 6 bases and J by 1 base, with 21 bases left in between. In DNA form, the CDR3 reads TGTGCCAGCAGGTCCGGACTATCGGGAGACCTCCAAGAGACCCAGTACTTC. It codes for CASRSGLSGDLQETQYF.

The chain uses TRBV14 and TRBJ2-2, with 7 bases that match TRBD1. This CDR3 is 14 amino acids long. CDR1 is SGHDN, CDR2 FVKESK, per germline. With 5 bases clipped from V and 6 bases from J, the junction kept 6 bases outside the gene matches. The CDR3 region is CASSYRGGAGELFF. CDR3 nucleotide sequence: TGTGCCAGCAGCTACCGAGGGGGCGCCGGGGAGCTGTTTTTT.

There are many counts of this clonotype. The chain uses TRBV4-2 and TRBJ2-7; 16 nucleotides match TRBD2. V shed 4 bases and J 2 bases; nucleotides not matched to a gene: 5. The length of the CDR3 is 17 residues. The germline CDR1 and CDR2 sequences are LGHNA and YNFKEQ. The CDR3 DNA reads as TGTGCCAGCAGCCTGGGACTAGCGGGAGGGCTGGCCTACGAGCAGTACTTC. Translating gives CASSLGLAGGLAYEQYF.

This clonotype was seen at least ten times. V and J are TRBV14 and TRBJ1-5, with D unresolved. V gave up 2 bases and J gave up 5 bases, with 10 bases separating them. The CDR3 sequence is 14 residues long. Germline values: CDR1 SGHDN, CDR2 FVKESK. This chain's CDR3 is CASSQSGLHQPQHF. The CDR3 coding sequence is TGTGCCAGCAGCCAATCAGGACTTCATCAGCCCCAGCATTTT. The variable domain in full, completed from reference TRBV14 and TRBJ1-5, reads EAGVTQFPSHSVIEKGQTVTLRCDPISGHDNLYWYRRVMGKEIKFLLHFVKESKQDESGMPNNRFLAERTGGTYSTLKVQPAELEDSGVYFCASSQSGLHQPQHFGDGTRLSIL.